These 25 T cell receptor beta chains share one sample of origin, sequenced in a study of shared clonotypes between healthy human individuals. Assay: immunoSEQ multiplex PCR; the TCRdb copy retains only in-frame clones and omits some. The table includes around 350,000 clones, around 67% detected once. Source material: memory CD4+ T cells sorted from blood. Subset indicated: CD45RA-negative fraction. These receptors originate from a man under 40 in good health.

The V call is TRBV18, the J call TRBJ1-2; D uncertain. Trimming pared 1 base from V and 7 bases from J, leaving 13 bases between. From germline, CDR1 is KGHSH and CDR2 LQKENI. This CDR3 has 14 amino acids. CDR3 sequence reads: CASSPLVGQGGYTF. In DNA, the CDR3 is TGTGCCAGCTCACCACTGGTCGGGCAAGGTGGCTACACCTTC.

This chain connects TRBV6-1 to TRBJ1-2, with no clear D. V was pared by 5 bases and J by 4 bases, with 11 bases between. Germline V gene sequence: CDR1 MNHNS, CDR2 SASEGT. The CDR3 consists of 13 residues. The CDR3 region is CASSPAASYGYTF. CDR3 DNA sequence: TGTGCCAGCAGTCCGGCAGCTAGCTATGGCTACACCTTC.

This chain uses TRBV29-1 with TRBJ2-1, with D uncertain. The germline gives CDR1 SQVTM, CDR2 ANQGSEA. The CDR3 has 17 residues. V was pared by 4 bases and J by 0 bases, with 19 bases between. CDR3 region: CSVVTPTPMGSYNEQFF. In DNA, the CDR3 is TGCAGCGTTGTTACACCAACGCCGATGGGCTCCTACAATGAGCAGTTCTTC.

The rearrangement uses TRBV7-2 and TRBJ2-7; D is perhaps TRBD1 or TRBD2 (5 bases each). Germline V gene sequence: CDR1 SGHTA, CDR2 FQGNSA. The CDR3 extends over 16 amino acids. Trimming stripped 5 bases from V and 1 base from J, with 18 bases between. The CDR3 is CASSRTGAQRSYEQYF. The CDR3 coding sequence is TGTGCCAGCAGCCGAACCGGGGCCCAACGATCCTACGAGCAGTACTTC.

The V call is TRBV5-6, the J call TRBJ2-7; D gene unclear. The V and J ends lost 1 base and 0 bases respectively, with 8 bases between them. This CDR3 has 14 amino acids. The germline gives CDR1 SGHDT, CDR2 YYEEEE. The CDR3 sequence is CASSLKPTSYEQYF. CDR3 nucleotides: TGTGCCAGCAGCTTGAAGCCGACCTCCTACGAGCAGTACTTC.

This clone has only a few counts. The chain couples TRBV28 to TRBJ2-2; a possible D gene is TRBD2 (5 bases). Per the germline V gene, CDR1 is MDHEN and CDR2 is SYDVKM. CDR3 size: 16 residues. With 3 bases removed from V and 4 bases from J, the gap between germline ends came to 15 bases. The DNA for the CDR3 is TGTGCCAGCAGTTTGGGCGCTAGCAGAGGCACCGGGGAGCTGTTTTTT. Protein: CASSLGASRGTGELFF. The variable domain in full, with the rest retrieved from reference TRBV28 and TRBJ2-2, is DVKVTQSSRYLVKRTGEKVFLECVQDMDHENMFWYRQDPGLGLRLIYFSYDVKMKEKGDIPEGYSVSREKKERFSLILESASTNQTSMYLCASSLGASRGTGELFFGEGSRLTVL.

The chain links TRBV5-4 to TRBJ2-7; perhaps D is TRBD1 or TRBD2 (5 bases each). The CDR3 runs to 13 residues. CDR1 and CDR2 (germline): SGHNT, YYREEE (reference sequence). Trimming removed 1 base at V and 3 bases at J, with 8 bases between. CDR3 sequence (DNA): TGTGCCAGCAGCTTGTTGGGGGACTACGAGCAGTACTTC. Translated: CASSLLGDYEQYF.

The rearrangement joins TRBV5-6 to TRBJ2-2; 10 bases match TRBD1. The ends lost 4 bases at V and 9 bases at J; junction bases unmatched: 6. Germline V gene sequence: CDR1 SGHDT, CDR2 YYEEEE. The CDR3 consists of 14 residues. The CDR3 DNA reads TGTGCCAGCAGCCCGGGACAGGGGAGGAGGGAGCTGTTTTTT. Amino acids: CASSPGQGRRELFF.

The chain is built from TRBV6-5 and TRBJ2-4; D is unclear. This CDR3 contains 13 residues. Germline lookup yields CDR1 MNHEY and CDR2 SVGAGI. Trimming took off 7 bases at V and 8 bases at J, with 15 bases between the two ends. CDR3 DNA sequence: TGTGCCAGCAAACCGCAAGGCTGGGACATTCAGTACTTC. Translating it yields CASKPQGWDIQYF.

This clone showed up just a few times. CDR3 DNA sequence: TGTGCCTGGGGCCCTGGACTAGCGGGAGGTGACGATGAGCAGTTCTTC. Translated: CAWGPGLAGGDDEQFF. The rearrangement links TRBV30 to TRBJ2-1, with 14 bases fitting TRBD2. The CDR3 length is 16 residues. The germline CDR1 and CDR2 sequences are GTSNPN and SVGIG (reference sequence). The trim removed 5 bases at V and 8 bases at J, leaving 11 bases unmatched.

The rearrangement links TRBV6-9 to TRBJ2-7, with 7 positions matching TRBD1. With V trimmed by 6 bases and J by 5 bases, 7 bases remained unmatched. Germline CDR1 is MNHGY and CDR2 is SVAAGI. The CDR3 sequence is 13 residues long. CDR3 in amino acids: CASRTDRVNEQYF. DNA for the CDR3: TGTGCCAGCAGGACTGACAGGGTCAACGAGCAGTACTTC.

The CDR3, as DNA: TGCAGCGTTGAAGATGGGGGACAGGGAAGGAAAGAGACCCAGTACTTC. Protein sequence: CSVEDGGQGRKETQYF. The chain employs TRBV29-1 and TRBJ2-5; 9 bases are shared with TRBD1. Losses at the gene ends were 0 bases for V and 3 bases for J; bases not matched to a gene: 8. The CDR3 totals 16 residues. Germline V gene data show CDR1 as SQVTM and CDR2 as ANQGSEA.

The chain couples TRBV7-2 to TRBJ2-7; 10 bases map to TRBD1. CDR1 is SGHTA and CDR2 is FQGNSA in the germline V gene. After removal of 3 bases from V and 9 bases from J, the junction contained 11 bases not matched to a gene. The CDR3 length is 15 residues. The CDR3 protein is CASSFVRGQGSRQYF. The CDR3 DNA follows: TGTGCCAGCAGCTTTGTGCGGGGACAGGGGTCCCGGCAGTACTTC.

This clone has just one count. The chain carries TRBV18 and TRBJ2-1; D is unclear. Germline loops: CDR1 KGHSH, CDR2 LQKENI. The CDR3 totals 17 residues. Trimming removed 3 bases at V and 2 bases at J, with 17 bases between. CDR3 sequence reads: CASSPELPKLTYNEQFF. In DNA, the CDR3 is TGTGCCAGCTCACCGGAGCTCCCAAAATTGACCTACAATGAGCAGTTCTTC.

This clone was detected a few times. The chain couples TRBV7-9 to TRBJ1-5; D is unresolved. This CDR3 has 13 residues. V dropped 4 bases and J dropped 5 bases, with 9 bases sitting between them. CDR1 and CDR2 (germline): SEHNR, FQNEAQ (reference sequence). CDR3 loop: CASSYGLDQPQHF. The CDR3 DNA reads as TGTGCCAGCAGCTACGGTCTCGATCAGCCCCAGCATTTT.

A single count supports this clone. This sample also contains other DNA sequences that code for the same CDR3. The rearrangement links TRBV6-5 to TRBJ1-1; D is perhaps TRBD1 (5 bases). V lost 1 base and J 3 bases, leaving 6 bases between the germline ends. Per the germline V gene, CDR1 is MNHEY and CDR2 is SVGAGI. This CDR3 is 13 amino acids long. CDR3 in amino acids: CASSYLGDTEAFF. DNA for the CDR3: TGTGCCAGCAGTTACTTAGGGGACACTGAAGCTTTCTTT.

For the CDR3, the DNA is TGTGCCAGCAGTGTCGGGACAGGGAACACAGATACGCAGTATTTT. Residues: CASSVGTGNTDTQYF. The J gene is TRBJ2-3, the V gene TRBV2; 9 bases are shared with TRBD1. CDR1 is SNHLY and CDR2 is FYNNEI in the germline V gene. The CDR3 is 15 amino acids. J gave up 2 bases and V 4 bases, and 4 bases lay outside the gene matches.

In the case of this clone: Other DNA sequences in the sample encode the same CDR3. V and J are TRBV7-7 and TRBJ2-2; no clear D gene. CDR1 and CDR2 (germline): SSHAT, FNYEAQ (reference sequence). The CDR3 contains 13 residues. Between the trimmed V and J ends, which lost 5 bases and 3 bases, there was a span of 7 bases. In nucleotides, the CDR3 is TGTGCCAGCAGCGAACAGCACACCGGGGAGCTGTTTTTT. Amino acids: CASSEQHTGELFF.

A few counts support this clone. This chain connects TRBV5-1 to TRBJ2-3; D remains ambiguous. The V end was cut by 0 bases, the J end by 7 bases, with 12 bases between. The length of the CDR3 is 14 residues. Germline assignment: CDR1 SGHRS and CDR2 YFSETQ. CDR3 DNA sequence: TGCGCCAGCAGCTTGGACGTTGGAAGTAATACGCAGTATTTT. It is translated as CASSLDVGSNTQYF.

The chain is built from TRBV7-3 and TRBJ2-1; TRBD2 agrees at 9 bases. V shed 6 bases, J shed 8 bases, and the junction held 8 bases outside the gene matches. CDR1 and CDR2 (germline): SGHTA, FQGTGA. There are 14 residues in the CDR3. The CDR3 reads CASRLTGTSYEQFF. For the CDR3, the DNA is TGTGCCAGCAGATTGACCGGGACTAGCTATGAGCAGTTCTTC.

CDR3 sequence: CASSEVGLAGSTDTQYF. The CDR3 DNA is TGTGCCAGCAGTGAAGTGGGACTAGCGGGGAGCACAGATACGCAGTATTTT. The chain combines TRBV2 with TRBJ2-3; 13 bases align to TRBD2. The CDR3 spans 17 residues. The germline CDR1 and CDR2 sequences are SNHLY and FYNNEI. Trimming removed 1 base from V and 0 bases from J; junction bases left unmatched: 1.

The chain has TRBV19 and TRBJ1-2, with 9 bases matching TRBD1. The CDR3 is made up of 17 amino acids. Germline values: CDR1 LNHDA, CDR2 SQIVND (reference sequence). Trimming removed 6 bases from V and 7 bases from J; junction bases left unmatched: 18. CDR3 in DNA: TGTGCCAGTAGGAAAACCGGGACAGGGCATTTTTTTGGTGGCTACACCTTC. Its protein is CASRKTGTGHFFGGYTF.

The V and J genes are TRBV2 and TRBJ2-2, with TRBD2 matching over 13 bases. The CDR3 spans 17 residues. V shed 6 bases and J 2 bases; nucleotides not matched to a gene: 6. Germline V gene lookup returns CDR1 SNHLY and CDR2 FYNNEI. In DNA form, the CDR3 reads TGTGCCAGCAGGGCTGGACTAGCGGGAGTAAACACCGGGGAGCTGTTTTTT. Translated, it gives CASRAGLAGVNTGELFF.

This clone was counted once. V usage is TRBV9 and J usage is TRBJ2-6; no clear D. V dropped 4 bases and J dropped 0 bases, with 11 bases sitting between them. Germline V gene lookup returns CDR1 SGDLS and CDR2 YYNGEE. The CDR3 has 16 amino acids. The CDR3 here is CASSLYGRSGANVLTF. As DNA, the CDR3 is TGTGCCAGCAGCCTTTATGGGCGCTCTGGGGCCAACGTCCTGACTTTC. Together with reference TRBV9 and TRBJ2-6, the CDR3 gives the full variable domain: DSGVTQTPKHLITATGQRVTLRCSPRSGDLSVYWYQQSLDQGLQFLIQYYNGEERAKGNILERFSAQQFPDLHSELNLSSLELGDSALYFCASSLYGRSGANVLTFGAGSRLTVL.

V gene TRBV7-2 combines with J gene TRBJ2-1; D is tentatively TRBD1 or TRBD2 (5 bases each). The V end lost 5 bases, the J end lost 4 bases, and 24 bases lay between the germline ends. Germline loops: CDR1 SGHTA, CDR2 FQGNSA. CDR3 size: 18 residues. CDR3 residues: CASSVYPYGGVVYNEQFF. CDR3 bases: TGTGCCAGCAGCGTTTATCCCTATGGGGGAGTAGTGTACAATGAGCAGTTCTTC. Together with reference TRBV7-2 and TRBJ2-1, the CDR3 gives the full variable domain: GAGVSQSPSNKVTEKGKDVELRCDPISGHTALYWYRQSLGQGLEFLIYFQGNSAPDKSGLPSDRFSAERTGGSVSTLTIQRTQQEDSAVYLCASSVYPYGGVVYNEQFFGPGTRLTVL.